This T cell receptor (beta chain) was profiled in a study of early T cells in non-severe SARS-CoV-2 infection. The wider study: Sequencing input comprised bulk RNA from unsorted whole blood; chain pairing was not available.

The CDR3 runs to 15 residues. Germline loops: CDR1 LGHDT, CDR2 YNNKEL (reference sequence). The V segment lost 5 bases and the J segment 4 bases; nucleotides outside the gene matches: 4. In the library, individual cDNA molecules carried attached unique molecular identifiers. TCRdb passed the 5' RACE reads through MiXCR, listing each CDR3 protein once. Here the sample spans approximately 38,000 distinct CDR3 sequences, roughly 4.7% being singletons. This rearrangement joins TRBV3-1 to TRBJ2-1; 11 bases align to TRBD2. The TCR was taken from an adult who was a healthcare worker with PCR-confirmed SARS-CoV-2 infection or an uninfected control (not recorded which). The specimen was whole blood. As DNA, the CDR3 is TGTGCCAGCAGCACTACTAGCGGGAGTTACAATGAGCAGTTCTTC. This sequence encodes CASSTTSGSYNEQFF.